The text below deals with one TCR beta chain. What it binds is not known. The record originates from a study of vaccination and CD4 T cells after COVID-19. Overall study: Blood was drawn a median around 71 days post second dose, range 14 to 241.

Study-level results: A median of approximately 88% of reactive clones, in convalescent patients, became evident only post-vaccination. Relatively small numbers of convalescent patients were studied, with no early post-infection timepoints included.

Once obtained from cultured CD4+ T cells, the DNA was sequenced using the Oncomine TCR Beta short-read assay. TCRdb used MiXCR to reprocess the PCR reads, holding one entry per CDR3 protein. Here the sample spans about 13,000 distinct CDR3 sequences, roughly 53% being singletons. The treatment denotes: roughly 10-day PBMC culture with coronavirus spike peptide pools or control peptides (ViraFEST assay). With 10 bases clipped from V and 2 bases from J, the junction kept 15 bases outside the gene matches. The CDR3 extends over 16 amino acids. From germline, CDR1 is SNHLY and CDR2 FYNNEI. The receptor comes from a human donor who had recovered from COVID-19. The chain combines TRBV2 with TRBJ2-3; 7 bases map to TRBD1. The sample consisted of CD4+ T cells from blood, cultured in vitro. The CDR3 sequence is CATPGQWDRATDTQYF. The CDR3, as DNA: TGTGCCACCCCAGGGCAATGGGACAGAGCCACAGATACGCAGTATTTT.